The 11 T cell receptor beta chains reported below all come from one sample, sequenced in a study of metastatic and nonmetastatic thyroid tumors. Each patient went into thyroid surgery without having received any treatment. TCRdb reanalyzed the PCR reads via MiXCR. The data contain about 15,000 clones, about 35% of them singletons. Sequenced: tumor tissue. These receptors originate from a male donor with papillary thyroid cancer or a benign thyroid nodule (not recorded which). Some clones in this sample may be carry-over from other donors' samples.

The chain links TRBV10-3 to TRBJ2-7; D is undetermined. Germline CDR1 and CDR2: ENHRY and SYGVKD. Trimming left V 3 bases short and J 9 bases short, with 21 bases between. The CDR3 loop spans 15 amino acids. The CDR3 nucleotides read TGTGCCATCAGTGACTACCTGGACGGTGCGTGTGGGCAGTACTTC. Its translation: CAISDYLDGACGQYF.

In the case of this clone: At one end, the junction sequence differs from germline, possibly due to a read error. V and J are TRBV4-2 and TRBJ1-4; D perhaps matches TRBD1 (5 bases). Looked up from germline, CDR1 is LGHNA and CDR2 is YNFKEQ. This CDR3 spans 15 amino acids. Written as DNA, the CDR3 is TGTGCCAGCATCCAGGGCGAGATAGTTAATGTAAAACTGTTTTTT. Its translation: CASIQGEIVNVKLFF.

The chain links TRBV4-1 to TRBJ1-1; D is possibly TRBD1 (5 bases). CDR1 and CDR2 from the germline V gene are MGHRA and YSYEKL. The CDR3 totals 14 residues. V was clipped by 0 bases and J by 7 bases, with 12 bases between them. CDR3 region: CASSQDAGDREAFF. CDR3 coding DNA: TGCGCCAGCAGCCAAGATGCGGGGGACCGTGAAGCTTTCTTT.

Relative to its sample, this clone is medium-sized. The chain combines TRBV4-1 with TRBJ1-3, with 7 positions matching TRBD1. CDR3 size: 17 residues. The germline gives CDR1 MGHRA, CDR2 YSYEKL. Trimming at V came to 0 bases and at J to 2 bases, leaving 7 bases not matched to a gene. The CDR3 DNA reads TGCGCCAGCAGCCAAGAATGGACAGGCTCGACTGGAAACACCATATATTTT. Residues: CASSQEWTGSTGNTIYF.

This clone was observed many times. V is TRBV18 and J is TRBJ1-6; 8 positions match TRBD1. The CDR3 is 16 residues long. V trimming: 3 bases; J trimming: 3 bases; junction bases outside the gene matches: 4. Germline V gene sequence: CDR1 KGHSH, CDR2 LQKENI. DNA of the CDR3: TGTGCCAGCTCACCCCAGGGGGCGGGCTATAATTCACCCCTCCACTTT. As protein: CASSPQGAGYNSPLHF. The full variable domain, completed using reference TRBV18 and TRBJ1-6, is NAGVMQNPRHLVRRRGQEARLRCSPMKGHSHVYWYRQLPEEGLKFMVYLQKENIIDESGMPKERFSAEFPKEGPSILRIQQVVRGDSAAYFCASSPQGAGYNSPLHFGNGTRLTVT.

For this clone: Given a much more abundant clone one base away, this may be a read error. The rearrangement uses TRBV6-1 and TRBJ2-7, with D uncertain. Germline CDR1 and CDR2: MNHNS and SASEGT. The CDR3 length is 13 residues. The germline V and J ends were trimmed by 4 bases and 3 bases, with 10 bases remaining between them. Here the CDR3 reads CASSADYYYEQYF. The CDR3 DNA reads as TGTGCCAGCAGTGCGGATTACTACTACGAGCAGTACTTC.

This clone was detected only a few times. The junction shows a germline mismatch at one end, possibly a read error. The gene calls are TRBV6-1 and TRBJ2-7; tentative D call: TRBD2 (5 bases). Germline V gene lookup returns CDR1 MNHNS and CDR2 SASEGT. This CDR3 is 16 amino acids long. CDR3 DNA sequence: TGTGCCAGCAGGCATTTAGCGTGGGTGAGCTCCTACGAGCAGTACTTT. It translates to CASRHLAWVSSYEQYF.

This clone was seen many times. The chain employs TRBV12-3 or TRBV12-4 and TRBJ2-1; 13 bases fit TRBD2. V dropped 1 base and J dropped 9; count of bases not matched to a gene: 3. The CDR3 totals 15 residues. In nucleotides, the CDR3 is TGTGCCAGCAGTTTAGGGACTAGCGGGAGAGGTGAGCAGTTCTTC. Translation: CASSLGTSGRGEQFF.

This clone was seen ten or more times. V gene TRBV6-2 or TRBV6-3 combines with J gene TRBJ1-1; 7 positions agree with TRBD1. V shed 4 bases and J 5 bases; nucleotides not matched to a gene: 7. Per the germline V gene, CDR1 is MNHEY and CDR2 is SVGEGT. The CDR3 length is 14 residues. The CDR3 coding sequence is TGTGCCAGCAGTTCAATACACAGGGGAACTGAAGCTTTCTTT. Its protein is CASSSIHRGTEAFF.

There are many counts of this clone. Relative to the germline gene, one junction end is altered; a read error may explain this. Other DNA sequences within the sample encode an identical CDR3. This sequence joins TRBV18 and TRBJ1-2; no firm D call. This CDR3 has 14 amino acids. Germline CDR1 and CDR2: KGHSH and LQKENI. In DNA, the CDR3 is TGCGCCAGCTCACCTTCCGGTGGGAGGGATGGCTACACCTTC. Encoded protein: CASSPSGGRDGYTF.

The rearrangement links TRBV5-8 to TRBJ1-2; maybe TRBD1 (5 bases). Germline V gene lookup returns CDR1 SGHTS and CDR2 YDEGEE. This CDR3 has 12 amino acids. Between the trimmed V and J ends, which lost 3 bases and 4 bases, there was a span of 7 bases. The CDR3 sequence is CASSWDFYGYTF. The CDR3 DNA follows: TGTGCCAGCAGCTGGGACTTCTATGGCTACACCTTC.